The 8 T cell receptor beta chains presented below share a single source sample, sequenced in a study of post-analysis software for immune sequencing data. Incorporated into the TCR beta cDNA libraries were unique molecular identifiers, which served to reduce PCR and sequencing biases. Via MiXCR, TCRdb re-called the PCR reads, giving one row per CDR3 protein. Here the sample spans 750,000 to 950,000 distinct CDR3 sequences, under 60% being singletons. The study, taken as a whole, reports: Included in a set of roughly 5 TRBV segments more frequent in patients than controls were TRBV5-6, TRBV5-1 and TRBV20-1.

The antigens of these receptors remain unknown. Input material: blood. Receptors were obtained from a girl aged 10-17 years with multiple sclerosis.

The rearrangement uses TRBV5-6 and TRBJ2-7; 8 nucleotides align to TRBD2. Trimming cost V 2 bases and J 2 bases; bases outside gene matches: 9. Germline loops: CDR1 SGHDT, CDR2 YYEEEE. The CDR3 length is 16 residues. CDR3 nucleotide sequence: TGTGCCAGCAGCTTTACCACTAGCGGTTTAACCTACGAGCAGTACTTC. Translated: CASSFTTSGLTYEQYF.

This clonotype was counted at least ten times. The V and J genes are TRBV29-1 and TRBJ1-1; the D gene is possibly TRBD1 (6 bases). CDR1 and CDR2 from the germline V gene are SQVTM and ANQGSEA. V was trimmed by 8 bases and J by 5 bases, leaving 18 bases between them. The CDR3 covers 13 residues. As DNA, the CDR3 is TGCAGCTCCTACCGTAGGGGGGCGACTGAAGCTTTCTTT. It specifies CSSYRRGATEAFF.

This chain connects TRBV20-1 to TRBJ2-7; D remains unclear. Germline CDR1 is DFQATT and CDR2 is SNEGSKA (reference sequence). CDR3 length: 11 amino acids. Trimming stripped 1 base from V and 3 bases from J, with 4 bases between. Here the CDR3 reads CSARGVYEQYF. The CDR3 nucleotides are TGCAGTGCTAGAGGGGTCTACGAGCAGTACTTC.

This clonotype has only a few counts. The gene calls are TRBV20-1 and TRBJ2-6; unclear D gene. Trimming pared 3 bases from V and 8 bases from J, leaving 8 bases between. CDR3 length: 12 residues. Germline lookup yields CDR1 DFQATT and CDR2 SNEGSKA (reference sequence). The CDR3 DNA reads as TGCAGTGCTAGTTTAGGGACCAACGTCCTGACTTTC. Amino acid sequence: CSASLGTNVLTF.

This clonotype has just a few counts. This chain joins TRBV5-4 and TRBJ2-3; D is undetermined. Between the trimmed V and J ends, which lost 4 bases and 2 bases, there was a span of 17 bases. The CDR3 runs to 16 residues. The germline gives CDR1 SGHNT, CDR2 YYREEE (reference sequence). The CDR3 loop is CASSPRSYPLTDTQYF. In nucleotides, the CDR3 is TGTGCCAGCAGCCCCCGAAGTTATCCCCTCACAGATACGCAGTATTTT.

V is TRBV12-3 or TRBV12-4 and J is TRBJ2-5, with D possibly being TRBD1 or TRBD2 (6 bases each). Trimming took off 2 bases at V and 5 bases at J, with 18 bases between the two ends. The CDR3 runs 16 residues. The CDR3 DNA reads TGTGCCAGCAGTTTACGGCCGGGGGCGAGGATGGAGACCCAGTACTTC. Translating gives CASSLRPGARMETQYF.

This clonotype was seen more than once but under ten times. The gene calls are TRBV5-1 and TRBJ2-3; D is ambiguous. CDR3 size: 15 residues. CDR1 and CDR2 from the germline V gene are SGHRS and YFSETQ. V gave up 3 bases and J gave up 2 bases, with 13 bases separating them. CDR3 in amino acids: CASSSIGSTTDTQYF. Here the CDR3 DNA reads TGCGCCAGCAGCTCGATAGGGTCCACCACAGATACGCAGTATTTT.

There are a few counts of this clonotype. The chain carries TRBV10-3 and TRBJ2-7; D remains unclear. The CDR3 sequence is 13 residues long. Trimming left V 5 bases short and J 2 bases short, with 10 bases between. Germline V gene lookup returns CDR1 ENHRY and CDR2 SYGVKD. CDR3 sequence reads: CAISNPDTYEQYF. CDR3 DNA: TGTGCCATCAGTAACCCTGATACCTACGAGCAGTACTTC.